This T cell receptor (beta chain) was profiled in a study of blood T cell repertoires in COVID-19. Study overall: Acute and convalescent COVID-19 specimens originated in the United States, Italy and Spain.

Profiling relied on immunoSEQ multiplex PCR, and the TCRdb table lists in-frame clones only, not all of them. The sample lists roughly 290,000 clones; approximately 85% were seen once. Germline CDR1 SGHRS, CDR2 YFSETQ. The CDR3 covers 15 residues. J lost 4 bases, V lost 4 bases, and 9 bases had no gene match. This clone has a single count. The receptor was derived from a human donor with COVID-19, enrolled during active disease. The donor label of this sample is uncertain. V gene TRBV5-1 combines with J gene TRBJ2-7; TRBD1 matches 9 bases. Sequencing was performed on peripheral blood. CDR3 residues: CASSPRTGDGYEQYF. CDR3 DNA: TGCGCCAGCAGCCCGAGGACAGGGGACGGGTACGAGCAGTACTTC.